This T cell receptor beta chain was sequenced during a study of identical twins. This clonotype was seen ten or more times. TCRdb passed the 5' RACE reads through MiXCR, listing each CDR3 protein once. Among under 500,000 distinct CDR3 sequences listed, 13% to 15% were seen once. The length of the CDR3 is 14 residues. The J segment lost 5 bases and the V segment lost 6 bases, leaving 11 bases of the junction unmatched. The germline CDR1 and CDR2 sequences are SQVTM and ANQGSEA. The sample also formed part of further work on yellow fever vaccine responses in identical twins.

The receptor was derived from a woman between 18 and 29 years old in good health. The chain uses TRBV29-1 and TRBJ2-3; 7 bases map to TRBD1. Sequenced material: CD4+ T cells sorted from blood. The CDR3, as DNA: TGCAGCGTGACTGGGGCAGGGGGTGGAGATACGCAGTATTTT. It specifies CSVTGAGGGDTQYF.